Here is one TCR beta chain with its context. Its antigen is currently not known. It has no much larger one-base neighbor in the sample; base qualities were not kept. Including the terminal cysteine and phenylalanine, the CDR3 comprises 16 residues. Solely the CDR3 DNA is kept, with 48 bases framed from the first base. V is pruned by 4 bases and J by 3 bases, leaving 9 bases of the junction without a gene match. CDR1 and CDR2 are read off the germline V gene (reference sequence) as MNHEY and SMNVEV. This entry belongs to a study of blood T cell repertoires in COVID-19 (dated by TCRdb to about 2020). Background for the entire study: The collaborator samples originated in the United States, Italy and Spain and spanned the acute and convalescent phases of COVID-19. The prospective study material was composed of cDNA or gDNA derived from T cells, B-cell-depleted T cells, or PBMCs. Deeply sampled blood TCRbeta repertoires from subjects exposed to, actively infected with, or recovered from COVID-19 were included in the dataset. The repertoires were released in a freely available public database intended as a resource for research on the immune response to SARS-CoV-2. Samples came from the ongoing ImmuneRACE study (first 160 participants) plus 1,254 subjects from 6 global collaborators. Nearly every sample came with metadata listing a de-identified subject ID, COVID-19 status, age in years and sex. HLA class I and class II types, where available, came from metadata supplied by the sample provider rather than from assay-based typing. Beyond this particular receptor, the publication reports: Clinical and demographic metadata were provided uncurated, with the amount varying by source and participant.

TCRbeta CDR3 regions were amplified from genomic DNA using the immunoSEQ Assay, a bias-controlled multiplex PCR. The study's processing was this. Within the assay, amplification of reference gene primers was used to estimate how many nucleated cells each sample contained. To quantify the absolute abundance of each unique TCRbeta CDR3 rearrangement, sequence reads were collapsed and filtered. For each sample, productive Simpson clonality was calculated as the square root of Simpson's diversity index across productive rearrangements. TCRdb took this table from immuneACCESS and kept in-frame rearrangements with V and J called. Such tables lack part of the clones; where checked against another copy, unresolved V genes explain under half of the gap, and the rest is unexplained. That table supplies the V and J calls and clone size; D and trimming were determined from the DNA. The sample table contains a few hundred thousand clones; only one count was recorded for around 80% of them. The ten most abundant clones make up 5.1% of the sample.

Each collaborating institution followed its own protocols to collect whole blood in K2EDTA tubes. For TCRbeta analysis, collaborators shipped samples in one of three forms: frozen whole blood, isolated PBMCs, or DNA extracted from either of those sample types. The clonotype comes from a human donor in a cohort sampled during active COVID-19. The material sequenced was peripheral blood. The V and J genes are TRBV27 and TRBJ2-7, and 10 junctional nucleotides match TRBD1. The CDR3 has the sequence CASSSHRTGGIYEQYF. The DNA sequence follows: TGTGCCAGCAGTTCCCACCGGACAGGGGGTATCTACGAGCAGTACTTC.